This T cell receptor (beta chain) was sequenced for a study of neoadjuvant anti-PD-1 for oral cavity cancer. For the study at large: Around day 43, patients without progression received a fourth nivolumab dose before surgery.

This clone was observed a few times. The V and J ends lost 8 bases and 2 bases respectively, with 12 bases between them. Germline-derived CDR1 and CDR2 are MDHEN and SYDVKM. The CDR3 spans 13 residues. Measured with immunoSEQ multiplex PCR; TCRdb has only the in-frame clones, and not every one. The table includes 14,000 or so clones, 50% to 70% detected once. These newly diagnosed stage II-IVA oral cavity squamous cell carcinoma patients had no prior systemic or radiation treatment. Patients had HPV-negative, locally advanced oral cavity squamous cell carcinoma. No culture or expansion preceded analysis of these blood cells.

The TCR comes from a person between 35 and 79 years old with oral cavity squamous cell carcinoma. The material sequenced was PBMCs, taken before nivolumab (anti-PD-1) treatment. The chain links TRBV28 to TRBJ1-1, with D possibly being TRBD1 (5 bases). In DNA, the CDR3 is TGTGCCAGCTCCGGGACTCCAAACACTGAAGCTTTCTTT. This encodes CASSGTPNTEAFF.